The next 13 T cell receptor beta chains were all read from a single sample in a study of T-cell memory formation after mild COVID-19 (dated by TCRdb to about 2021). Libraries came from 5' RACE. The sequencer listed for this sample is Illumina NovaSeq 6000. TCRdb's own reprocessing of the public reads used fastp at Q25 and MiXCR and kept productive beta chains. Rows merge per CDR3 protein into single entries with the most common DNA and genes. The sample contains 350,000 to 500,000 distinct CDR3 sequences, roughly 18% of them found a single time. The ten largest clones take up roughly 21% of the sample. Sequenced: PBMCs or a T cell subset sorted from them (not recorded which). The receptors were sampled from a man aged 18 to 30 who had mild COVID-19 (a few samples of this study predate the infection). The sample titles of this study are shuffled in the database, so cell type and time point are left out; the donor was told from shared clones.

The chain recombines TRBV19 with TRBJ2-1, with D perhaps TRBD1 (6 bases). The CDR3 spans 13 residues. The V and J ends lost 5 bases and 12 bases respectively, with 17 bases between them. Germline V gene sequence: CDR1 LNHDA, CDR2 SQIVND (reference sequence). CDR3 in DNA: TGTGCCAGTAGTGTCACAGGGACCTTGTGGCAGTTCTTC. It is translated as CASSVTGTLWQFF. Supplemented by reference TRBV19 and TRBJ2-1, the full variable domain reads DGGITQSPKYLFRKEGQNVTLSCEQNLNHDAMYWYRQDPGQGLRLIYYSQIVNDFQKGDIAEGYSVSREKKESFPLTVTSAQKNPTAFYLCASSVTGTLWQFFGPGTRLTVL.

This clonotype was detected a few times. The V call is TRBV3-1, the J call TRBJ2-5; D is unclear. Between the trimmed V and J ends, which lost 0 bases and 5 bases, there was a span of 10 bases. The CDR3 has 14 amino acids. Germline lookup yields CDR1 LGHDT and CDR2 YNNKEL (reference sequence). CDR3 protein: CASSQDGEWETQYF. Here the CDR3 DNA reads TGTGCCAGCAGCCAAGACGGAGAGTGGGAGACCCAGTACTTC.

The chain links TRBV20-1 to TRBJ2-1, with D possibly matching TRBD2 (7 bases). Trimming removed 5 bases from V and 5 bases from J, with 19 bases in between. The CDR3 totals 15 residues. Germline V gives CDR1 DFQATT, CDR2 SNEGSKA (reference sequence). The CDR3 sequence: CSASGGGQEDNEQFF. CDR3 in DNA: TGCAGTGCTTCGGGCGGGGGCCAAGAGGACAATGAGCAGTTCTTC.

This clonotype was counted a few times. This chain uses TRBV4-3 with TRBJ1-4, with 7 bases aligning to TRBD1. V trimming: 3 bases; J trimming: 8 bases; junction bases outside the gene matches: 6. The V gene's germline CDR1 is LGHNA and CDR2 YSLEER. This CDR3 has 14 amino acids. The CDR3: CASSQTGLGEKLFF. The CDR3 DNA reads TGCGCCAGCAGCCAGACAGGGCTCGGGGAAAAACTGTTTTTT.

The chain combines TRBV12-3 or TRBV12-4 with TRBJ1-6, with 9 nucleotides matching TRBD1. There are 16 residues in the CDR3. V gave up 3 bases and J gave up 13 bases; unmatched junction bases: 13. The CDR3: CASSFRLPGQGFPLHF. The CDR3 bases are TGTGCCAGCAGTTTTCGGTTACCGGGACAGGGTTTTCCCCTCCACTTT.

The chain has TRBV5-1 and TRBJ2-6; no reliable D call. Trimming shortened V by 1 base and J by 2 bases, and 7 bases separated the two germline ends. Per germline, CDR1 SGHRS and CDR2 YFSETQ. The CDR3 has 15 amino acids. The CDR3 here is CASSLSLPGANVLTF. The CDR3 DNA is TGCGCCAGCAGCTTGAGCCTCCCTGGGGCCAACGTCCTGACTTTC.

This chain connects TRBV4-2 to TRBJ1-1, with D perhaps matching TRBD1 (5 bases). V shed 7 bases and J shed 3 bases, with 9 bases lying between them. The CDR3 contains 12 residues. CDR1 and CDR2 (germline): LGHNA, YNFKEQ. CDR3 sequence: CASMWGDTEAFF. CDR3 bases: TGTGCCAGCATGTGGGGGGACACTGAAGCTTTCTTT.

This clonotype showed up just a few times. This rearrangement joins TRBV12-3 or TRBV12-4 to TRBJ1-1; D is uncertain. CDR3 length: 11 residues. The V end was cut by 2 bases, the J end by 6 bases, with 4 bases between. For the CDR3, the DNA is TGTGCCAGCAGTTTAAGCGCTGAAGCTTTCTTT. It translates to CASSLSAEAFF.

This clonotype was observed a few times. This chain links TRBV7-2 with TRBJ2-3, with TRBD1 identical over 9 bases. CDR1 and CDR2 from the germline V gene are SGHTA and FQGNSA. The CDR3 totals 14 residues. Losses at the gene ends were 4 bases for V and 9 bases for J; bases not matched to a gene: 8. CDR3: CASSSTGTGLTQYF. In nucleotides, the CDR3 is TGTGCCAGCAGCTCTACCGGGACAGGGTTGACGCAGTATTTT. Full variable domain (rest looked up from reference TRBV7-2 and TRBJ2-3): GAGVSQSPSNKVTEKGKDVELRCDPISGHTALYWYRQSLGQGLEFLIYFQGNSAPDKSGLPSDRFSAERTGGSVSTLTIQRTQQEDSAVYLCASSSTGTGLTQYFGPGTRLTVL.

In its sample, this clonotype was seen a few times. The chain uses TRBV2 and TRBJ1-5; D is possibly TRBD1 (5 bases). Germline values: CDR1 SNHLY, CDR2 FYNNEI. The V end lost 6 bases, the J end lost 5 bases, and 14 bases lay between the germline ends. There are 14 residues in the CDR3. CDR3 nucleotides: TGTGCCAGCAGCGATAGGACACAAGATCAGCCCCAGCATTTT. This encodes CASSDRTQDQPQHF.

In this sample, this clonotype turned up many times. The V and J genes are TRBV7-2 and TRBJ1-4, with 10 bases that match TRBD1. The CDR3 sequence is 18 residues long. V trimming: 2 bases; J trimming: 2 bases; junction bases outside the gene matches: 8. Per the germline V gene, CDR1 is SGHTA and CDR2 is FQGNSA. Here the CDR3 DNA reads TGTGCCAGCAGCTTAAGGAGACAGGGGGCGCTTACTAATGAAAAACTGTTTTTT. Its protein is CASSLRRQGALTNEKLFF.

This clonotype was counted between two and nine times. CDR3 sequence: CASTYSGGGGTDTQYF. As DNA, the CDR3 is TGTGCCAGCACCTACTCCGGAGGAGGAGGGACAGATACGCAGTATTTT. The rearrangement uses TRBV6-2 or TRBV6-3 and TRBJ2-3; maybe TRBD2 (6 bases). The CDR3 runs 16 residues. The ends were cut back, 7 bases at V and 3 bases at J, with 20 bases in the middle. The V gene's germline CDR1 is MNHEY and CDR2 SVGEGT.

This clonotype was seen a handful of times. The gene calls are TRBV4-1 and TRBJ2-4, with TRBD2 identical over 8 bases. The J segment lost 7 bases and the V segment lost 1 base, leaving 6 bases of the junction unmatched. The CDR3 sequence is 15 residues long. Germline values: CDR1 MGHRA, CDR2 YSYEKL. The CDR3 protein is CASSQGSGGVNIQYF. CDR3 coding DNA: TGCGCCAGCAGCCAAGGAAGCGGGGGAGTCAACATTCAGTACTTC.